Listed below are T cell receptor beta chains from one sample, sequenced in a study of blood T cell repertoires in COVID-19. Method: immunoSEQ multiplex PCR; TCRdb's copy keeps in-frame clones and lacks some. Of fewer than 250,000 clones in the sample, around nine tenths were seen once. The material sequenced was peripheral blood. These receptors were obtained from a man aged 60 to 75 who had recovered from COVID-19. CDR3s include the opening cysteine and the closing phenylalanine or tryptophan. A D gene is named only where the DNA matches it firmly. Rows may omit the clone size; those that give it use once, few, many or a size class.

>TRBV6-5|TRBD2|TRBJ2-1|NA
TGTGCCACTCGAGGCGGGAGGACCTACAATGAGCAGTTCTTC
CATRGGRTYNEQFF
>TRBV11-2|TRBD2|TRBJ2-2|NA
TGTGCCAGCAGCTGGGGGGGTAGCGGGGAGCTGTTTTTT
CASSWGGSGELFF
>TRBV3-1/TRBV3-2|NA|TRBJ1-3|NA
TGTGCCAGCAGCCAACTACAGGGTGGAAACACCATATATTTT
CASSQLQGGNTIYF
>TRBV5-5|NA|TRBJ1-3|once
TGTGCCAGCAGCTGGGGGAGGTCTGGAAACACCATATATTTT
CASSWGRSGNTIYF
>TRBV2|TRBD1|TRBJ1-1|few
TGTGCCAGCACCGAACAGGGGGGGAACACTGAAGCTTTCTTT
CASTEQGGNTEAFF
>TRBV15|TRBD1|TRBJ1-2|NA
TGTGCCACCAGGGGACAGGGGGGCTATGGCTACACCTTC
CATRGQGGYGYTF
>TRBV7-2|TRBD2|TRBJ2-1|NA
TGTGCCAGCAGCTTCCCCGGACTAGCGGGAGGGGGGAATGAGCAGTTCTTC
CASSFPGLAGGGNEQFF
>TRBV5-1|TRBD2|TRBJ2-5|NA
TGCGCCAGCAGCCCTCCGGCTAGCGGGGGGAGGGAGACCCAGTACTTC
CASSPPASGGRETQYF
>TRBV30|TRBD1|TRBJ1-5|NA
TGTGCCTGGGCGGACAGGGTAAATCAGCCCCAGCATTTT
CAWADRVNQPQHF
>TRBV10-3|TRBD2|TRBJ2-1|NA
TGTGCCATCAGTGAGTCTGGGGGACTAGCGGGAGCCCACAATGAGCAGTTCTTC
CAISESGGLAGAHNEQFF
>TRBV2|NA|TRBJ2-4|NA
TGTGCCAGCAGTCCACGGGGGTCTCTAGCCAAAAACATTCAGTACTTC
CASSPRGSLAKNIQYF
>TRBV5-1|TRBD2|TRBJ2-1|NA
TGCGCCAGCAGCGCCCAAGGACTAGCGGCTTACAATGAGCAGTTCTTC
CASSAQGLAAYNEQFF
>TRBV28|TRBD1|TRBJ1-5|NA
TGTGCCAGCAGTATCACAGGGGCCCAGCCCCAGCATTTT
CASSITGAQPQHF
>TRBV28|NA|TRBJ1-1|NA
TGTGCCAGTTTCTCCTCAGGGGTTATCACTGAAGCTTTCTTT
CASFSSGVITEAFF
>TRBV28|NA|TRBJ1-5|NA
TGTGCCAGCACGCGGAATAGCAATCAGCCCCAGCATTTT
CASTRNSNQPQHF
>TRBV30|TRBD1|TRBJ2-7|NA
TGTGCCTGGCGCCGGGACAGACACTACGAGCAGTACTTC
CAWRRDRHYEQYF
>TRBV9|NA|TRBJ2-3|NA
TGTGCCAGCAGTCTTAGCGGAGCTAGCACAGATACGCAGTATTTT
CASSLSGASTDTQYF
>TRBV12-1|NA|TRBJ1-5|NA
TGTGCCAGGTCGAATAGGAGGCTAACTCAGCCCCAGCATTTT
CARSNRRLTQPQHF
>TRBV7-9|TRBD1|TRBJ2-7|once
TGTGCCAGCGGAAAATACGATGACAGGGGGCAGCAGTACTTC
CASGKYDDRGQQYF
>TRBV29-1|TRBD1|TRBJ2-3|NA
TGCAGCGTTGTGACAGGACAGGGACCCACAGATACGCAGTATTTT
CSVVTGQGPTDTQYF
>TRBV18|NA|TRBJ1-1|once
TGTGCCAGCTCACGGGGCGGGGACACTGAAGCTTTCTTT
CASSRGGDTEAFF
>TRBV3-1/TRBV3-2|TRBD1|TRBJ2-7|NA
TGTGCCAGCAGCCAGCACCGGGACAGGGCTCCGGGCGAGCAGTACTTC
CASSQHRDRAPGEQYF
>TRBV7-2|TRBD2|TRBJ2-5|NA
TGTGCCAGCAGCTTAAGTGCGGCGGGGGGCCAAGAGACCCAGTACTTC
CASSLSAAGGQETQYF
>TRBV18|TRBD1|TRBJ2-3|NA
TGTGCCAGCTCACCTTTTAGGACAGGGGACGCAGATACGCAGTATTTT
CASSPFRTGDADTQYF
>TRBV7-3|NA|TRBJ2-2|NA
TGTGCCAGCAGCTTAACGAATGCGCGGGTGGGATCCGGGGAGCTGTTTTTT
CASSLTNARVGSGELFF
>TRBV15|TRBD2|TRBJ2-7|NA
TGTGCCACCAGCAGAGCGGGGAGGGTATTCGACGAGCAGTACTTC
CATSRAGRVFDEQYF
>TRBV27|NA|TRBJ1-1|NA
TGTGCCAGTCAGTCCCATGGCGGGGGACCCTTCATGAACACTGAAGCTTTCTTT
CASQSHGGGPFMNTEAFF
>TRBV2|TRBD1|TRBJ2-3|NA
TGTGCCAGCAGTGAGGGACAGGGGTTCACAGATACGCAGTATTTT
CASSEGQGFTDTQYF
>TRBV9|TRBD2|TRBJ2-3|NA
TGTGCCAGCAGCTTTAGCGGGGGGGCAGCAGATACGCAGTATTTT
CASSFSGGAADTQYF
>TRBV7-3|TRBD1|TRBJ1-1|NA
TGTGCCAGCAGCCGAGGGGGCGGGAACACTGAAGCTTTCTTT
CASSRGGGNTEAFF
>TRBV11-3|NA|TRBJ2-7|NA
TGTGCCAGCAGCTTAGTCCCCAGCGGCCAGCAGTACTTC
CASSLVPSGQQYF
>TRBV30|TRBD1|TRBJ2-3|NA
TGTGCCTGGAGTGTAGGACAGGGCACAGATACGCAGTATTTT
CAWSVGQGTDTQYF
>TRBV18|TRBD1|TRBJ2-7|NA
TGTGCCAGCTCACCTAGTTCCGGGACAGGGGGCTGGGGCGAGCAGTACTTC
CASSPSSGTGGWGEQYF
>TRBV4-2|NA|TRBJ2-3|NA
TGTGCCAGCAGCCAACTTGGACAGGGAGGGCCGGATACGCAGTATTTT
CASSQLGQGGPDTQYF
>TRBV3-1/TRBV3-2|NA|TRBJ1-2|NA
TGTGCCAGCAGCATGACAGTCAACGCTAACTATGGCTACACCTTC
CASSMTVNANYGYTF
>TRBV5-6|TRBD1|TRBJ2-7|NA
TGTGCCAGCAGCTGGGGGACAGGGGTTCCCTACGAGCAGTACTTC
CASSWGTGVPYEQYF
>TRBV9|NA|TRBJ2-5|NA
TGTGCCAGCAGCGTAGGCAGACTAGGGGAGACCCAGTACTTC
CASSVGRLGETQYF
>TRBV19|NA|TRBJ1-1|NA
TGTGCCAGTAGTAAGGGGCAAGGGACTGAAGCTTTCTTT
CASSKGQGTEAFF
>TRBV7-2|TRBD2|TRBJ2-2|NA
TGTGCCAGCAGCTTAAGTCCGGGAGGGAGGTCCGGGGAGCTGTTTTTT
CASSLSPGGRSGELFF